The TCR beta chain under discussion was sequenced for a study of shared clonotypes between healthy human individuals. Study overall: There were three CD4 naive, three CD4 memory, two CD8 naive and one CD8 memory plates per donor.

Study results and caveats: Investigators collected only blood, and repertoires in tissues likely differ. Naive CD4 clonotype sharing across a few donors was around 5.5%.

Naive CD8 cells lacked CD45RO, underwent positive selection for CCR7 and left out terminally differentiated effector memory CD45RA+ cells. Donors had no recently reported acute infections or vaccinations and were HIV-negative. The germline CDR1 and CDR2 sequences are WSHSY and SAAADI. Trimming pared 2 bases from V and 0 bases from J, leaving 5 bases between. The CDR3 has 13 residues. A word on this clone: The antigen remains undetermined. Other DNA sequences in this sample translate to the same CDR3.

Only in-frame clones appear in the TCRdb table, and some are missing; sequencing was by immunoSEQ multiplex PCR. The top ten clones hold less than 2% of a sample with about 2.1 million clones, around 93% of them seen once. Source material: naive CD8+ T cells from PBMCs. This receptor was taken from a man between 18 and 35 years old in good health. Some clones in this sample may be carry-over from other donors' samples. This sequence joins TRBV10-2 and TRBJ2-7; D uncertain. DNA for the CDR3: TGCGCCAGCAGTGAGGGGCGCTCCTACGAGCAGTACTTC. Translated, it gives CASSEGRSYEQYF.